This T cell receptor (beta chain) stems from a study of blood T cell repertoires in COVID-19. For the study at large: Acute and convalescent COVID-19 samples came from the United States, Italy and Spain. Sources were T cells, B-cell-depleted T cells, or PBMCs; the material itself was cDNA or gDNA.

Clones were read by immunoSEQ multiplex PCR, and TCRdb kept only the in-frame ones, dropping some. The sample has a few hundred thousand clones; 84% are singletons. This CDR3 is 15 amino acids long. V lost 4 bases and J lost 2; bases outside the gene matches: 5. The germline V gene has CDR1 SGHRS and CDR2 YFSETQ. The rearrangement joins TRBV5-1 to TRBJ2-3; 9 bases align to TRBD1. Material for sequencing was peripheral blood. The source of this sequence is a woman between 40 and 50 years old who had recovered from COVID-19. CDR3 protein: CASSPTGGVTDTQYF. The CDR3 DNA follows: TGCGCCAGCAGCCCCACAGGGGGCGTCACAGATACGCAGTATTTT.